This T cell receptor beta chain was sequenced in a study of CD8 T cells in Susac syndrome. The CDR3 has 13 amino acids. The V and J ends lost 4 bases and 4 bases, in that order; junction bases with no gene match: 4. Germline V gene sequence: CDR1 SGHRS, CDR2 YFSETQ. TCR beta sequencing was performed on blood CD8+ and CD4+ T cells. Study-wide points: It was acknowledged in the study that its TCR sequencing and HLA analysis involved a relatively small number of individuals.

As to this clonotype: The antigen is unknown.

RNA amounts of 0.5 to 1 ug underwent reverse transcription with random hexamers. Amplification of TCR beta CDR3 used immunoSEQ multiplex PCR across 54 Vbeta and 13 Jbeta. MiXCR, applied by TCRdb to the immunoSEQ multiplex PCR reads, yields one record per CDR3 protein. The repertoire holds about 150,000 distinct CDR3 sequences, with roughly 95% as singletons. This chain connects TRBV5-1 to TRBJ2-5, with TRBD1 matching over 7 bases. The clonotype originates from a human donor with Susac syndrome. The specimen was CD4+ T cells from PBMCs. CDR3 sequence (DNA): TGCGCCAGCAGCGTGGGACAGCGAGAGACCCAGTACTTC. Protein product: CASSVGQRETQYF.